This T cell receptor beta chain was sequenced in a study of identical twins. Findings and caveats of the study: Where out-of-frame alpha sequences were twin-shared, they showed excess low generation probability. Cross-sectional statistical analysis was relied on for the conclusions, without the same donors being followed.

A note on this clonotype: Its antigen is unidentified.

Trimming at V came to 4 bases and at J to 4 bases, leaving 11 bases not matched to a gene. Germline CDR1 is LGHNA and CDR2 is YSLEER. This CDR3 comprises 18 residues. Each cDNA held unique molecular identifiers, and template switching gave it a universal primer site. TCRdb re-derived calls from the 5' RACE reads in MiXCR, one entry per CDR3 protein. Of about 430,000 distinct CDR3 sequences in the sample, under 20% were seen once. The chain links TRBV4-3 to TRBJ2-1, with 12 bases identical to TRBD2. What was sequenced was naive T cells sorted from blood. This receptor was identified in a man aged 45-65 years in good health. The CDR3 DNA reads as TGCGCCAGCAGCCCCGCTGGGCAGACTAGCGGGGGTTACAATGAGCAGTTCTTC. This translates into CASSPAGQTSGGYNEQFF.